This T cell receptor beta chain is drawn from a study of T-cell memory formation after mild COVID-19. Study findings and constraints: CD4+ contracting clones were found mainly in CM and EM, and CD8+ ones in EMRA.

On this clonotype itself: Antigen specificity is unknown.

TCRdb passed the 5' RACE reads through MiXCR, listing each CDR3 protein once. The sample contains 400,000 to 500,000 distinct CDR3 sequences, 15% to 25% of which appear only once. Sequencing was carried out using PBMCs or a T cell subset sorted from them (not recorded which). The clonotype comes from an adult woman who had mild COVID-19 (a few samples of this study predate the infection). Cell type and time point are not known.

The CDR3 region has the DNA TGTGCCACCTACCCTTTTGACAATGAGCAGTTCTTC. Protein product: CATYPFDNEQFF. The chain uses TRBV6-2 or TRBV6-3 and TRBJ2-1; no clear D. Germline CDR1 reads MNHEY; CDR2 reads SVGEGT. Trimming stripped 10 bases from V and 5 bases from J, with 12 bases between. The CDR3 length is 12 residues.